The rows below give T cell receptor beta chains drawn from one sample of a study of T cell repertoires in cytomegalovirus infection. TCRdb called the reads again in MiXCR, with one record for every CDR3 protein. Among about 320,000 distinct CDR3 sequences listed, approximately 9.5% were seen once. Sequences were obtained from PBMCs. All receptors come from a human donor in good health (CMV status not recorded). Some clones in this sample may be carry-over from other donors' samples. CDR3s include the opening cysteine and the closing phenylalanine or tryptophan. The order of the fields is J gene, clone size, D gene, V gene, CDR3 DNA, CDR3 protein. The D gene is left open where the match is weak. Size values are once, few and many counts, or a class for expanded clones, and some rows have none.

TRBJ1-4 many NA TRBV7-2 TGTGCCAGCAGCCTGAGGGGAGCCCGGGGCCTTGAAAAACTGTTTTTT CASSLRGARGLEKLFF
TRBJ2-3 few NA TRBV12-3/TRBV12-4 TGTGCCAGCAGTTTTGGGGGGGCCGCAGATACGCAGTATTTT CASSFGGAADTQYF
TRBJ1-1 NA NA TRBV5-6 TGTGCCAGCAGCTTGGGTTCAGTTGGGATGAACACTGAAGCTTTCTTT CASSLGSVGMNTEAFF
TRBJ2-1 NA TRBD1 TRBV27 TGTGCCAGCAGTTTAAGAGAGGGGGACAGCTACAATGAGCAGTTCTTC CASSLREGDSYNEQFF
TRBJ2-6 many TRBD1 TRBV6-1 TGTGCCAGCAGTCGGACAGGGGCTGGGGCCAACGTCCTGACTTTC CASSRTGAGANVLTF
TRBJ1-2 NA TRBD1 TRBV20-1 TGCAGTGCTAGAGTGCGGACAGGATTGTACGGCTACACCTTC CSARVRTGLYGYTF
TRBJ1-2 few NA TRBV12-3/TRBV12-4 TGTGCCAGCAGTTTAGCGCTTCGGAAGGTCAACTATGGCTACACCTTC CASSLALRKVNYGYTF
TRBJ2-1 many NA TRBV7-3 TGTGCCAGCAGCCCCGGCGGGACATGGGGCAATGAGCAGTTCTTC CASSPGGTWGNEQFF
TRBJ2-7 NA TRBD1 TRBV23-1 TGCGCCAGCAGTCAAGGGACAGGGAGGGGAACCTACGAGCAGTACTTC CASSQGTGRGTYEQYF
TRBJ2-7 NA TRBD2 TRBV4-2 TGTGCCAGCAGCCAAGATTATAGGACTAGCGGGGCCCGGGTGGACTTC CASSQDYRTSGARVDF
TRBJ2-7 once TRBD1 TRBV28 TGTGCCAGCAGTGTGATCACAGGGGGCGGACAGTACTTC CASSVITGGGQYF
TRBJ2-1 many NA TRBV7-2 TGTGCCAGCAGCTTGGGTGGGAGGGAGCAGTTCTTC CASSLGGREQFF
TRBJ1-1 NA NA TRBV7-8 TGTGCCAGCAGCTTCAGGGAACCCCTGAACACTGAAGCTTTCTTT CASSFREPLNTEAFF
TRBJ1-1 many TRBD1 TRBV6-2/TRBV6-3 TGTGCCAGCAGTCCCCACCGGGACAGGCCTGAAGCTTTCTTT CASSPHRDRPEAFF
TRBJ2-2 many TRBD1 TRBV7-3 TGTGCCAGCAGCACCAAGATAGGCCCGGGACAGGCCAACACCGGGGAGCTGTTTTTT CASSTKIGPGQANTGELFF
TRBJ2-1 many NA TRBV19 TGTGCCAGTAGTATGCGGGTAACCTCCTACAATGAGCAGTTCTTC CASSMRVTSYNEQFF
TRBJ2-3 many TRBD2 TRBV6-2/TRBV6-3 TGTGCCAGCAGCTCCGGCGGGAGAGTAAGAACGAGGACAGATACGCAGTATTTT CASSSGGRVRTRTDTQYF
TRBJ2-7 NA NA TRBV7-2 TGTGCCAGCAGCACGCGGAGGGAGGAGCAGTACTTC CASSTRREEQYF
TRBJ2-1 many NA TRBV19 TGTGCCAGTAAGAGGGACCGCAGCTCCTACAATGAGCAGTTCTTC CASKRDRSSYNEQFF
TRBJ2-1 many TRBD2 TRBV27 TGTGCCAGCTGGGGGACTAGCGGGATTTACAATGAGCAGTTCTTC CASWGTSGIYNEQFF
TRBJ2-5 few NA TRBV27 TGTGCCAGCAGTTTATTGCCTAGGACCCAAGAGACCCAGTACTTC CASSLLPRTQETQYF
TRBJ2-1 many TRBD1 TRBV7-2 TGTGCCAGCAGCGGGAAGGGGACAGGAGGAGGCAATGAGCAGTTCTTC CASSGKGTGGGNEQFF
TRBJ2-2 NA TRBD1 TRBV7-2 TGTGCCAGCAGCCCCCGACAGGGCCTGGGGGAGCTGTTTTTT CASSPRQGLGELFF
TRBJ2-7 NA NA TRBV23-1 TGCGCCAGCCAAGTCCGGAAAGGACAGCGAAAAAGCTACGAGCAGTACTTC CASQVRKGQRKSYEQYF
TRBJ2-1 few NA TRBV20-1 TGCAGTGCCCCAAAGGTCGCTCAGAAGCAGTTCTTC CSAPKVAQKQFF
TRBJ2-3 few NA TRBV12-3/TRBV12-4 TGTGCCAGCCTCTCAGGGTCAGATACGCAGTATTTT CASLSGSDTQYF
TRBJ2-7 few NA TRBV20-1 TGCAGTGCTAGAGATCTAGCGACAGGGTGGTCCTACGAGCAGTACTTC CSARDLATGWSYEQYF
TRBJ2-7 many NA TRBV6-1 TGTGCCAGCAGACAGGGACTTAGCTCCTACGAGCAGTACTTC CASRQGLSSYEQYF
TRBJ2-1 many TRBD2 TRBV7-9 TGTGCCAGCAGCTTAACTAGCGGGGTCTACAATGAGCAGTTCTTC CASSLTSGVYNEQFF
TRBJ2-7 NA NA TRBV7-3 TGTGCCAGCAGCTCAGGACTAGGAGGGGGGCAGTACTTC CASSSGLGGGQYF
TRBJ2-4 many TRBD1 TRBV7-9 TGTGCCAGCAGGTCTAAACAGGGGCACATTCAGTACTTC CASRSKQGHIQYF
TRBJ2-1 NA TRBD2 TRBV5-4 TGTGCCAGCAGCAGACTAGCGGGGGACCTATACAATGAGCAGTTCTTC CASSRLAGDLYNEQFF
TRBJ1-6 NA NA TRBV4-2 TGTGCCAGCAGCCAAGGCATCGGAGGTAATTCACCCCTCCACTTT CASSQGIGGNSPLHF
TRBJ2-7 many TRBD1 TRBV7-2 TGTGCCAGCAGCTTTTCTAGGACAGGGGGAGAGCAGTACTTC CASSFSRTGGEQYF
TRBJ2-3 few NA TRBV7-6 TGTGCCAGCAGCTTAGTTGTTAGCACAGATACGCAGTATTTT CASSLVVSTDTQYF
TRBJ1-1 NA NA TRBV6-2/TRBV6-3 TGTGCCAGCAGTTTTTCCAGGTACTTCTCTGAAGCTTTCTTT CASSFSRYFSEAFF
TRBJ1-2 NA NA TRBV6-6 TGTGCCAGCAGTCGCGGATCTAACTATGGCTACACCTTC CASSRGSNYGYTF
TRBJ2-1 many NA TRBV28 TGTGCCAGCACCCGGACTCCTCTCTCCTACAATGAGCAGTTCTTC CASTRTPLSYNEQFF
TRBJ1-4 NA NA TRBV6-6 TGTGCCAGCAGTGCCGGGACAACCAATGAAAAACTGTTTTTT CASSAGTTNEKLFF
TRBJ2-5 many NA TRBV7-2 TGTGCCAGCAGCTTACAAGCAACGTACCAAGAGACCCAGTACTTC CASSLQATYQETQYF
TRBJ2-5 few TRBD2 TRBV28 TGTGCCAGCAGTCTCCCGGCGGGGGGGAAGACCCAGTACTTC CASSLPAGGKTQYF
TRBJ1-1 many NA TRBV12-3/TRBV12-4 TGTGCCAGCAGTTCTGAGACCACTGAAGCTTTCTTT CASSSETTEAFF
TRBJ2-7 NA NA TRBV20-1 TGCAGTGCTAGAGGGCCCTCGGACTACGAGCAGTACTTC CSARGPSDYEQYF
TRBJ1-2 many NA TRBV7-2 TGTGCCAGCAGCTTAGGAAAGGGCAGGGCAAACTATGGCTACACCTTC CASSLGKGRANYGYTF
TRBJ2-7 NA NA TRBV28 TGTGCCAGCAATCCGGGACTCGGGCTAGGCGAGCAGTACTTC CASNPGLGLGEQYF
TRBJ1-4 many NA TRBV7-9 TGTGCCAGCAGCTTAGAGGGGGGTAATGAAAAACTGTTTTTT CASSLEGGNEKLFF
TRBJ2-2 many TRBD2 TRBV7-2 TGTGCCAGCAGCTCGGGACTAGCGGGAGCATGGCCAGGCGGGGAGCTGTTTTTT CASSSGLAGAWPGGELFF